These 26 T cell receptor beta chains share one sample of origin, sequenced in a study of memory CD4+ T cells and cytomegalovirus serostatus. Generated by immunoSEQ multiplex PCR, the TCRdb table keeps only in-frame clones and is missing some. The data show 60,000 to 75,000 clones, roughly 75% seen once. The sort gate was single viable CD3+CD4+CD8-CD45RO+ cells for memory CD4+ T cells. Sample: memory CD4+ T cells from blood. The receptors shown here come from an adult in good health and CMV-seronegative. Some clones in this sample may be carry-over from other donors' samples.

This clone has a handful of counts. The chain uses TRBV6-1 and TRBJ2-7; 8 positions agree with TRBD1. After removal of 2 bases from V and 3 bases from J, the junction contained 6 bases not matched to a gene. Germline-derived CDR1 and CDR2 are MNHNS and SASEGT. This CDR3 spans 15 amino acids. The CDR3 DNA sequence: TGTGCCAGCAGTGAACCGGACAGGGAGCACTACGAGCAGTACTTC. Amino acids: CASSEPDREHYEQYF.

The chain carries TRBV11-2 and TRBJ2-5; D gene unclear. The length of the CDR3 is 13 residues. V was clipped by 0 bases and J by 7 bases, with 9 bases between them. Germline CDR1 is SGHAT and CDR2 is FQNNGV. The CDR3 sequence: CASSLDQIGTQYF. CDR3 DNA: TGTGCCAGCAGCTTAGATCAGATAGGGACCCAGTACTTC.

The genes are TRBV4-3 and TRBJ1-1; 8 bases agree with TRBD1. The CDR3 has 15 residues. V was pared by 5 bases and J by 1 base, with 6 bases of the junction left unmatched. Germline V CDR1 and CDR2: LGHNA, YSLEER. Here the CDR3 reads CASSLQGDANTEAFF. CDR3 bases: TGCGCCAGCAGCTTACAGGGGGACGCGAACACTGAAGCTTTCTTT.

The chain uses TRBV30 and TRBJ2-7; D is perhaps TRBD1 (8 bases). Trimming removed 5 bases at V and 3 bases at J, with 14 bases between. Germline V CDR1 and CDR2: GTSNPN, SVGIG (reference sequence). There are 13 residues in the CDR3. CDR3 loop: CAWRGDRHYEQYF. The CDR3 DNA is TGTGCCTGGCGGGGGGACAGGCACTACGAGCAGTACTTC.

V is TRBV27 and J is TRBJ2-1; 7 bases align to TRBD2. Germline CDR1 MNHEY, CDR2 SMNVEV (reference sequence). The V and J ends lost 4 bases and 10 bases, in that order; junction bases with no gene match: 13. The CDR3 length is 15 residues. CDR3 sequence: CASSSPGRNVGEQFF. The CDR3 DNA follows: TGTGCCAGCAGTTCCCCCGGGAGGAATGTCGGCGAGCAGTTCTTC.

The chain is built from TRBV7-2 and TRBJ1-1, with TRBD1 as a possible D gene (5 bases). Trimming shortened V by 3 bases and J by 7 bases, and 12 bases separated the two germline ends. CDR1 and CDR2 (germline): SGHTA, FQGNSA. CDR3 length equals 13 residues. The CDR3: CASSFGSGGEAFF. DNA of the CDR3: TGTGCCAGCAGCTTCGGGAGCGGGGGTGAAGCTTTCTTT.

The CDR3: CASSPLGREGFNQPQHF. CDR3 in DNA: TGTGCCAGCAGTCCGCTGGGACGGGAGGGCTTTAATCAGCCCCAGCATTTT. The V and J genes are TRBV5-5 and TRBJ1-5; the D gene is possibly TRBD1 (5 bases). The CDR3 sequence is 17 residues long. The V and J ends lost 5 bases and 4 bases respectively, with 22 bases between them. CDR1 is SGHKS, CDR2 YYEKEE, per germline (reference sequence).

The sample holds one count of this clone. The chain carries TRBV18 and TRBJ2-1; TRBD2 aligns across 8 bases. Looked up from germline, CDR1 is KGHSH and CDR2 is LQKENI. The junction had 6 bases not matched to a gene; V was cut back by 3 bases and J by 8 bases. CDR3 length equals 14 residues. CDR3 in amino acids: CASSPLASGYEQFF. As DNA, the CDR3 is TGTGCCAGCTCACCGCTGGCTAGCGGGTATGAGCAGTTCTTC.

This chain connects TRBV2 to TRBJ2-4; D may be TRBD1 (6 bases). CDR1 is SNHLY and CDR2 is FYNNEI in the germline V gene. The CDR3 has 14 amino acids. V lost 6 bases and J lost 3, with 12 bases in between. CDR3: CASRVDRHKNIQYF. CDR3 coding DNA: TGTGCCAGCAGGGTAGACAGGCACAAAAACATTCAGTACTTC.

The chain joins TRBV6-6 to TRBJ1-4; D might be TRBD1 (6 bases). CDR1 is MNHNY and CDR2 is SVGAGI in the germline V gene (reference sequence). V lost 5 bases and J lost 4, with 11 bases in between. The CDR3 loop spans 14 amino acids. In nucleotides, the CDR3 is TGTGCCAGCAGTCGGACAGTTTTTAATGAAAAACTGTTTTTT. It encodes CASSRTVFNEKLFF.

The V call is TRBV6-4, the J call TRBJ1-1, with unresolved D. Trimming removed 9 bases at V and 4 bases at J, with 24 bases between. Germline lookup yields CDR1 MRHNA and CDR2 SNTAGT. This CDR3 contains 16 residues. The CDR3 here is CASRPRSSGGSTEAFF. CDR3 sequence (DNA): TGTGCCAGTAGGCCTAGGTCGTCGGGAGGTAGCACTGAAGCTTTCTTT.

This chain joins TRBV2 and TRBJ2-1, with D uncertain. CDR3 length equals 12 residues. Per germline, CDR1 SNHLY and CDR2 FYNNEI. Trimming removed 2 bases at V and 15 bases at J, with 14 bases between. CDR3 in amino acids: CASSENLVRRFF. The DNA of the CDR3 is TGTGCCAGCAGTGAAAACCTAGTTAGGCGGTTCTTC.

In this sample, this clone turned up a few times. The CDR3 here is CAGSPRGGYETQYF. CDR3 in DNA: TGTGCCGGATCCCCTAGGGGAGGGTACGAGACCCAGTACTTC. The genes are TRBV2 and TRBJ2-5, with TRBD2 matching 7 bases. CDR1 and CDR2 from the germline V gene are SNHLY and FYNNEI. V trimming: 11 bases; J trimming: 5 bases; junction bases outside the gene matches: 14. The CDR3 runs to 14 residues.

The chain couples TRBV10-1 to TRBJ2-4; 7 bases are shared with TRBD2. Germline CDR1 reads WNHNN; CDR2 reads SYGVQD (reference sequence). The CDR3 consists of 15 residues. J was trimmed by 2 bases and V by 6 bases; bases with no gene match: 7. The DNA of the CDR3 is TGCGCCAGCAGACGGTGGGGGGGTACCAAAAACATTCAGTACTTC. This encodes CASRRWGGTKNIQYF.

The chain joins TRBV15 to TRBJ1-3, with D unresolved. In germline, CDR1 is LNHNV, CDR2 YYDKDF (reference sequence). The germline V and J ends were trimmed by 0 bases and 0 bases, with 9 bases remaining between them. The CDR3 extends over 16 amino acids. The DNA of the CDR3 is TGTGCCACCAGCAGAGATATTAGGGACTCTGGAAACACCATATATTTT. Residues: CATSRDIRDSGNTIYF. Full variable domain (missing parts from reference TRBV15 and TRBJ1-3): DAMVIQNPRYQVTQFGKPVTLSCSQTLNHNVMYWYQQKSSQAPKLLFHYYDKDFNNEADTPDNFQSRRPNTSFCFLDIRSPGLGDTAMYLCATSRDIRDSGNTIYFGEGSWLTVV.

For the CDR3, the DNA is TGTGCCAGCAGCTTAGACGGGCAGCCCTATCAGCCCCAGCATTTT. Amino acid sequence: CASSLDGQPYQPQHF. The rearrangement links TRBV7-9 to TRBJ1-5; no clear D gene. This CDR3 has 15 amino acids. Germline V gives CDR1 SEHNR, CDR2 FQNEAQ (reference sequence). Trimming shortened V by 1 base and J by 5 bases, and 12 bases separated the two germline ends.

This chain links TRBV6-6 with TRBJ2-7; D may correspond to TRBD1 or TRBD2 (5 bases each). Between the trimmed V and J ends, which lost 5 bases and 0 bases, there was a span of 14 bases. Germline V gene data show CDR1 as MNHNY and CDR2 as SVGAGI (reference sequence). CDR3 size: 15 residues. CDR3 amino acids: CASSRGRGSSYEQYF. The DNA for the CDR3 is TGTGCCAGCAGTCGGGGACGGGGAAGCTCCTACGAGCAGTACTTC.

The CDR3 region has the DNA TGTGCCAGCTCAGACCAGGGGGGAAACACTGAAGCTTTCTTT. Translation gives CASSDQGGNTEAFF. The chain uses TRBV18 and TRBJ1-1; 7 nucleotides agree with TRBD1. The CDR3 length is 14 residues. The germline gives CDR1 KGHSH, CDR2 LQKENI. V trimming: 5 bases; J trimming: 2 bases; junction bases outside the gene matches: 5. Variable domain in full (rest from reference TRBV18 and TRBJ1-1): NAGVMQNPRHLVRRRGQEARLRCSPMKGHSHVYWYRQLPEEGLKFMVYLQKENIIDESGMPKERFSAEFPKEGPSILRIQQVVRGDSAAYFCASSDQGGNTEAFFGQGTRLTVV.

This clone was found a few times. The V and J genes are TRBV12-5 and TRBJ1-5; TRBD1 is a possible D gene (5 bases). Trimming shortened V by 0 bases and J by 4 bases, and 22 bases separated the two germline ends. The CDR3 has 19 residues. The germline gives CDR1 LGHNT, CDR2 FRNRAP. The CDR3: CASGLVGTTLGATNQPQHF. The CDR3 bases are TGTGCTAGTGGTTTGGTAGGAACTACCCTCGGGGCGACTAATCAGCCCCAGCATTTT.

The chain has TRBV30 and TRBJ1-1, with 9 bases identical to TRBD1. V dropped 3 bases and J dropped 5; count of bases not matched to a gene: 10. The length of the CDR3 is 15 residues. Germline V CDR1 and CDR2: GTSNPN, SVGIG (reference sequence). DNA of the CDR3: TGTGCCTGGAGCCGGGACAGGGTGATTAAAACTGAAGCTTTCTTT. The encoded protein is CAWSRDRVIKTEAFF.

This clone was seen just once. The chain combines TRBV6-1 with TRBJ1-1; D may be TRBD1 (5 bases). This CDR3 is built from 14 residues. The germline gives CDR1 MNHNS, CDR2 SASEGT. Between the trimmed V and J ends, which lost 1 base and 6 bases, there was a span of 12 bases. Here the CDR3 reads CASSEEVGVSEAFF. Written as DNA, the CDR3 is TGTGCCAGCAGTGAAGAGGTAGGGGTCTCTGAAGCTTTCTTT.

This clone has only a few counts. The chain links TRBV6-5 to TRBJ1-6, with TRBD1 identical over 8 bases. This CDR3 is built from 15 residues. J lost 4 bases, V lost 4 bases, and 3 bases had no gene match. Germline-derived CDR1 and CDR2 are MNHEY and SVGAGI. The chain's CDR3 is CASSFRQGYNSPLHF. Written as DNA, the CDR3 is TGTGCCAGCAGTTTTCGACAGGGGTATAATTCACCCCTCCACTTT.

The chain is built from TRBV7-8 and TRBJ2-5, with 8 bases that match TRBD1. Germline-derived CDR1 and CDR2 are SGHVS and FQNEAQ. The CDR3 runs 18 residues. Germline trimming cut 4 bases from V and 6 bases from J; bases unmatched to any gene: 19. CDR3 region: CASSSRGSGQGRTKTQYF. The CDR3 DNA sequence: TGTGCCAGCAGCTCCAGGGGCTCCGGACAGGGAAGAACGAAGACCCAGTACTTC.

This clone was detected a few times. The chain links TRBV5-6 to TRBJ1-2; D possibly corresponds to TRBD1 (6 bases). The germline gives CDR1 SGHDT, CDR2 YYEEEE. V was clipped by 4 bases and J by 5 bases, with 21 bases between them. The CDR3 is made up of 16 amino acids. The CDR3 bases are TGTGCCAGCAGCCTGTACCAGGACAGTGTATGGTATGGCTACACCTTC. Amino acids: CASSLYQDSVWYGYTF.

The chain uses TRBV28 and TRBJ2-1, with TRBD2 identical over 8 bases. Looked up from germline, CDR1 is MDHEN and CDR2 is SYDVKM. J gave up 0 bases and V 5 bases, and 3 bases lay outside the gene matches. CDR3 size: 15 residues. In nucleotides, the CDR3 is TGTGCCAGCAGTCCCGGGACTAGCTCCTACAATGAGCAGTTCTTC. This translates into CASSPGTSSYNEQFF.

This clone came up a few times. The CDR3 protein is CASSHSTGGTGELFF. The CDR3 DNA follows: TGCGCCAGCAGCCACTCTACCGGCGGCACCGGGGAGCTGTTTTTT. This rearrangement joins TRBV4-3 to TRBJ2-2; D not certain. This CDR3 has 15 residues. Trimming shortened V by 3 bases and J by 4 bases, and 12 bases separated the two germline ends. From germline, CDR1 is LGHNA and CDR2 YSLEER.